A selection of T cell receptor beta chains follows, all from one sample in a study of T cells after yellow fever vaccination. TCRdb re-called the 5' RACE reads through MiXCR, storing one row per CDR3 protein. The sample yields about 29,000 distinct CDR3 sequences, under 6% seen once. The specimen was CD8+ T cells sorted from PBMCs, collected 10 days after the yellow fever booster vaccination. Receptors were obtained from a man aged 25 to 40 who received the YFV17D yellow fever vaccine. Each CDR3 is given with its conserved first and last residue. A D gene is named only where the DNA matches it firmly. Clone size is shown for a subset of rows, as once, few, many or a class of expanded clone.

v_call,j_call,clone_size,d_call,cdr3_nt,cdr3_aa
TRBV27,TRBJ2-2,many,-,TGTGCCAGCACCCAGGATTTCCCCGGGGAGCTGTTTTTT,CASTQDFPGELFF
TRBV7-2,TRBJ2-1,many,TRBD2,TGTGCCAGCAGCTTAGGGGCGGGAGGGCCCTTCAATGAGCAGTTCTTC,CASSLGAGGPFNEQFF
TRBV7-9,TRBJ2-5,many,TRBD1,TGTGCCGGAGAGGGACAGATGGAGGAAGAGACCCAGTACTTC,CAGEGQMEEETQYF
TRBV3-1,TRBJ2-3,-,-,TGTGCCAGCAGCCAGCACGGCCCTGGGGAACAATCCCAGTATTTT,CASSQHGPGEQSQYF
TRBV11-1,TRBJ2-3,many,TRBD2,TGTGCCAGCAGCTGGAGGAAGGGTAGCGGGAGCGCTACAGATACGCAGTATTTT,CASSWRKGSGSATDTQYF
TRBV3-1,TRBJ2-5,many,TRBD2,TGTGCCAGCAGCCAAGAAGGGACTAGCGGGAACGTCGTGCAAGAGACCCAGTACTTC,CASSQEGTSGNVVQETQYF
TRBV2,TRBJ2-7,many,-,TGTGCCAGCAGCCAAGAGATGAACTACGAGCAGTACTTC,CASSQEMNYEQYF
TRBV7-2,TRBJ2-7,many,-,TGTGCCAGCAGCTCCGTCCAGGACAGCTACTACGAGCAGTACTTC,CASSSVQDSYYEQYF
TRBV19,TRBJ1-1,-,-,TGTGCCAGTAGTATACAGGGTGGGGCTTTCTTT,CASSIQGGAFF
TRBV29-1,TRBJ2-6,many,TRBD1,TGCAGCGTTGAAGGGGACAGCCGGGCAGGGGCCAACGTCCTGACTTTC,CSVEGDSRAGANVLTF
TRBV7-2,TRBJ2-5,many,-,TGTGCCAGCAGCTTATACGGTTCGGAAGAGACCCAGTACTTC,CASSLYGSEETQYF
TRBV12-5,TRBJ2-1,few,-,TGTGCTAGTGGTTCCGGGCCCGGTTACAATGAGCAGTTCTTC,CASGSGPGYNEQFF
TRBV20-1,TRBJ2-7,many,-,TGCAGTGCTAGAGACGGGTCCTACGAGCAGTACTTC,CSARDGSYEQYF
TRBV12-3/TRBV12-4,TRBJ2-7,many,TRBD1,TGTGCCAGCGGCGGGACAGGGGGCATTTACGAGCAGTACTTC,CASGGTGGIYEQYF
TRBV14,TRBJ1-5,many,-,TGTGCCAGCAGCCAAATAGGCGGCAGCCCCCAGCATTTT,CASSQIGGSPQHF
TRBV28,TRBJ2-2,many,-,TGTGCCAGCATCCATCCGGCCAGCCGGTCCGGGGAGCTGTTTTTT,CASIHPASRSGELFF
TRBV5-4,TRBJ1-1,few,TRBD1,TGTGCCAGCAGCAATACGGACAGGAGCGCTGAAGCTTTCTTT,CASSNTDRSAEAFF
TRBV7-3,TRBJ2-1,many,TRBD1,TGTGCCAGCAGCTTAAGACAGGGGGCTTACAATGAGCAGTTCTTC,CASSLRQGAYNEQFF
TRBV7-2,TRBJ1-3,many,-,TGTGCCAGCAGCGTCTGGGGGCCGGGACCCCGGCCTGGAAACACCATATATTTT,CASSVWGPGPRPGNTIYF
TRBV7-9,TRBJ1-2,many,-,TGTGCCAGCAGCTCCCCGGGGGCGTTCGGCTACACCTTC,CASSSPGAFGYTF
TRBV30,TRBJ2-3,many,TRBD1,TGTGCCTGCCGGGACAGGGGCACAGATACGCAGTATTTT,CACRDRGTDTQYF
TRBV20-1,TRBJ2-7,many,TRBD1,TGCAGTCCTACGGACCGACAGGGGATCTACGAGCAGTACTTC,CSPTDRQGIYEQYF
TRBV29-1,TRBJ1-3,-,-,TGCAGCGTTGTAGCCCTTGACTCTGGGAACACCATGTATTTT,CSVVALDSGNTMYF
TRBV7-2,TRBJ2-5,many,TRBD2,TGTGCCAGCAGCTTAGCGCCTTGGGGTGCGGGAGGGCAGGAGACCCAGTACTTC,CASSLAPWGAGGQETQYF
TRBV7-9,TRBJ2-7,many,-,TGTGCCAGCAGCTTATCAGGAGATCTCATCGAGCAGTACTTC,CASSLSGDLIEQYF
TRBV7-2,TRBJ1-1,few,-,TGTGCCAGCAGCTTTTTTGGGGGGACTGAAGCTTTCTTT,CASSFFGGTEAFF
TRBV10-3,TRBJ1-5,-,-,TGTGCCACCAAACGGGTCAAGTTAAGCAATCAGCCCCAGCATTTT,CATKRVKLSNQPQHF
TRBV19,TRBJ2-1,many,-,TGTGCCAGTAGTATTAGGGCCGCTAGCAATGAGCAGTTCTTC,CASSIRAASNEQFF
TRBV6-2/TRBV6-3,TRBJ2-1,many,-,TGTGCCAGCAGAACTCTGGAGGGCCAAGGCGACAATGAGCAGTTCTTC,CASRTLEGQGDNEQFF
TRBV5-5,TRBJ2-4,many,-,TGTGCCAGCAGCTTGCCCGGAACAAACATTCAGTACTTC,CASSLPGTNIQYF
TRBV2,TRBJ2-1,many,-,TGTGCCAGCAGTGATCCCTATTATGAGCAGTTCTTC,CASSDPYYEQFF
TRBV20-1,TRBJ2-7,many,TRBD2,TGCAGTGCTAGATTAGTAGCGGGAGGGCCCTACGAGCAGTACTTC,CSARLVAGGPYEQYF
TRBV4-1,TRBJ2-7,many,-,TGCGCCAGCAGCCAAGCCATAACAGGGAGTGGTATTTACGAGCAGTACTTC,CASSQAITGSGIYEQYF
TRBV7-2,TRBJ1-5,many,TRBD1,TGTGCCAGCAGCTTAGGACAGGGTCACAATCAGCCCCAGCATTTT,CASSLGQGHNQPQHF
TRBV3-1,TRBJ1-3,many,-,TGTGCCAGCAGCCAACCGGGACTCGGAAACACCATATATTTT,CASSQPGLGNTIYF
TRBV21-1,TRBJ2-6,many,-,TGTGCCAGCAGCAAAGGGTGGTGCCGGGACACCGAAGGTTGCGGCTCTGGGGCCAACGTCCTGACTTTC,CASSKGWCRDTEGCGSGANVLTF
TRBV10-3,TRBJ2-7,many,-,TGTGCCATCAGTGAGTCGGGTTTACAGGCCTTAACACCGCAGTACTTC,CAISESGLQALTPQYF
TRBV24-1,TRBJ2-3,many,-,TGTGCCACCCAACAGGGCCCCACAGATACGCAGTATTTT,CATQQGPTDTQYF
TRBV28,TRBJ2-1,many,-,TGTGCCAGCAGTTCCCAAACGGCCGAAGCCTACAATGAGCAGTTCTTC,CASSSQTAEAYNEQFF
TRBV29-1,TRBJ2-1,many,-,TGCAGCGTTGAGGTTCCGAGGAGCTCCTACAATGAGCAGTTCTTC,CSVEVPRSSYNEQFF
TRBV6-5,TRBJ2-1,many,-,TGTGCCAGCAGTTACGGCGGGCATGAGCAGTTCTTC,CASSYGGHEQFF
TRBV12-3/TRBV12-4,TRBJ2-5,many,-,TGTGCCAGCAGACTCCTAGGTTCTCCCGTAAAAGAGACCCAGTACTTC,CASRLLGSPVKETQYF
TRBV24-1,TRBJ2-3,many,-,TGTGCCACCAGTGATGGGAACCGTGATACGCAGTATTTT,CATSDGNRDTQYF
TRBV7-9,TRBJ2-1,many,-,TGTGCCAGCAGCTTCCCCCCGGGTGGGTTCCCTTACAATGAGCAGTTCTTC,CASSFPPGGFPYNEQFF
TRBV5-4,TRBJ2-7,many,-,TGTGCCAGCAGCTTGGCCCTGGGGGAAATTCTGGGGCGGTCCTACGAGCAGTACTTC,CASSLALGEILGRSYEQYF